These T cell receptor beta chains were read from a single sample in a study of long-term antiretroviral therapy in people with HIV. The protocol was immunoSEQ multiplex PCR, while the TCRdb copy is restricted to in-frame clones and leaves out a portion. The sample yields approximately 32,000 clones, 80% to 90% seen once. The starting material was unsorted PBMCs, obtained 0.4 years before starting antiretroviral therapy. Source of these receptors: a man aged 18-30 years with HIV. Both conserved end residues are part of each CDR3. The D gene is left open where the match is weak. Only some rows state a clone size, as once, few, many or a class for expanded clones.

V gene: TRBV6-5; J gene: TRBJ1-3; clone size: NA; CDR3 length: 15; D gene: NA; CDR3 DNA: TGTGCCAGCAGCCCGGACAGTTTCTCTGGAAACACCATATATTTT; CDR3 protein: CASSPDSFSGNTIYF
V gene: TRBV28; J gene: TRBJ1-2; clone size: few; CDR3 length: 14; D gene: NA; CDR3 DNA: TGTGCCAGCAGTTTAGACAGGCTCAACTATGGCTACACCTTC; CDR3 protein: CASSLDRLNYGYTF
V gene: TRBV6-5; J gene: TRBJ2-1; clone size: NA; CDR3 length: 15; D gene: NA; CDR3 DNA: TGTGCCAGCAGTTACACCTTCCGGGGGAGTGGCGAGCAGTTCTTC; CDR3 protein: CASSYTFRGSGEQFF
V gene: TRBV29-1; J gene: TRBJ1-2; clone size: few; CDR3 length: 13; D gene: NA; CDR3 DNA: TGCAGCGTTGGACAGGTGTTAAACTATGGCTACACCTTC; CDR3 protein: CSVGQVLNYGYTF
V gene: TRBV7-2; J gene: TRBJ2-1; clone size: NA; CDR3 length: 15; D gene: TRBD2; CDR3 DNA: TGTGCCAGCAGCAATAGCGGGAGGTCTTACAATGAGCAGTTCTTC; CDR3 protein: CASSNSGRSYNEQFF
V gene: TRBV6-1; J gene: TRBJ1-6; clone size: NA; CDR3 length: 15; D gene: NA; CDR3 DNA: TGTGCCAGCAGTGAAGGCCCGCCGTATAATTCACCCCTCCACTTT; CDR3 protein: CASSEGPPYNSPLHF
V gene: TRBV7-2; J gene: TRBJ1-6; clone size: NA; CDR3 length: 16; D gene: NA; CDR3 DNA: TGTGCCAGCAGCTCCCGTTGGGACTCCTATAATTCACCCCTCCACTTT; CDR3 protein: CASSSRWDSYNSPLHF
V gene: TRBV2; J gene: TRBJ2-6; clone size: few; CDR3 length: 17; D gene: NA; CDR3 DNA: TGTGCCAGCAGTGAAGTTGACAGCGGCTCTGGGGCCAACGTCCTGACTTTC; CDR3 protein: CASSEVDSGSGANVLTF
V gene: TRBV13; J gene: TRBJ2-5; clone size: once; CDR3 length: 14; D gene: NA; CDR3 DNA: TGTGCCAGCAGCTTAGAGGGGCACCAAGAGACCCAGTACTTC; CDR3 protein: CASSLEGHQETQYF
V gene: TRBV18; J gene: TRBJ1-6; clone size: NA; CDR3 length: 15; D gene: TRBD1; CDR3 DNA: TGTGCCAGCTCGCGACAGGGGGCTAATGCCTCACCCCTCCACTTT; CDR3 protein: CASSRQGANASPLHF
V gene: TRBV5-1; J gene: TRBJ2-3; clone size: NA; CDR3 length: 16; D gene: NA; CDR3 DNA: TGCGCCAGCAGCTTGGAGTTAAACTACTTCACAGATACGCAGTATTTT; CDR3 protein: CASSLELNYFTDTQYF
V gene: TRBV7-2; J gene: TRBJ1-5; clone size: few; CDR3 length: 15; D gene: NA; CDR3 DNA: TGTGCCAGCAGCTTAGGGGGTTGGGGCAATCAGCCCCAGCATTTT; CDR3 protein: CASSLGGWGNQPQHF
V gene: TRBV28; J gene: TRBJ2-7; clone size: NA; CDR3 length: 15; D gene: NA; CDR3 DNA: TGTGCCAGCACCCTTGAGAGCGGGTTCCCCTACGAGCAGTACTTC; CDR3 protein: CASTLESGFPYEQYF
V gene: TRBV7-2; J gene: TRBJ2-3; clone size: NA; CDR3 length: 13; D gene: NA; CDR3 DNA: TGTGCCAGCAGCTTAGACCCCACAGATACGCAGTATTTT; CDR3 protein: CASSLDPTDTQYF
V gene: TRBV5-1; J gene: TRBJ2-3; clone size: NA; CDR3 length: 16; D gene: TRBD1; CDR3 DNA: TGCGCCAGCAGCTTCACACCGGGACAGGGCGCAGATACGCAGTATTTT; CDR3 protein: CASSFTPGQGADTQYF
V gene: TRBV7-7; J gene: TRBJ2-3; clone size: NA; CDR3 length: 15; D gene: NA; CDR3 DNA: TGTGCTAGCAGCTTAGCGCCGGGAGCGGTAGATACGCAGTATTTT; CDR3 protein: CASSLAPGAVDTQYF
V gene: TRBV30; J gene: TRBJ2-4; clone size: NA; CDR3 length: 16; D gene: NA; CDR3 DNA: TGTGCCTGGAGTGCTCCGGGATCCCTAGCCAAAAACATTCAGTACTTC; CDR3 protein: CAWSAPGSLAKNIQYF
V gene: TRBV5-5; J gene: TRBJ2-1; clone size: NA; CDR3 length: 12; D gene: NA; CDR3 DNA: TGTGCCAGCAGCTTTAACCTGAATGAGCAGTTCTTC; CDR3 protein: CASSFNLNEQFF
V gene: TRBV28; J gene: TRBJ1-2; clone size: NA; CDR3 length: 13; D gene: NA; CDR3 DNA: TGTGCCAGCAGTGACAAGTCTAACTATGGCTACACCTTC; CDR3 protein: CASSDKSNYGYTF
V gene: TRBV19; J gene: TRBJ2-7; clone size: NA; CDR3 length: 14; D gene: NA; CDR3 DNA: TGTGCCAGTAGTATATTGGGACTCGGCGGGCAGCAGTACTTC; CDR3 protein: CASSILGLGGQQYF
V gene: TRBV19; J gene: TRBJ2-7; clone size: NA; CDR3 length: 14; D gene: NA; CDR3 DNA: TGTGCCAGTAGTATATCAGGGTTGGCAGACGAGCAGTACTTC; CDR3 protein: CASSISGLADEQYF
V gene: TRBV10-3; J gene: TRBJ2-1; clone size: NA; CDR3 length: 15; D gene: NA; CDR3 DNA: TGTGCCACCTCCCCGGAGGGGGGGCCCTACAATGAGCAGTTCTTC; CDR3 protein: CATSPEGGPYNEQFF